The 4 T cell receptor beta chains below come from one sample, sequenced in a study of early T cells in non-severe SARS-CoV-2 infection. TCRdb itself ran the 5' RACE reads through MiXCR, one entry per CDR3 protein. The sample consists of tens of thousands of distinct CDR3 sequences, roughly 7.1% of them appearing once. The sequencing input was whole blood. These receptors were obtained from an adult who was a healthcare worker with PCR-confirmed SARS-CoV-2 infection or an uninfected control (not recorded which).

The CDR3 nucleotides read TGTGCCAGCAGCTCTTCTGGTGGATTGCAGGGAGATGGCTACACCTTC. It translates to CASSSSGGLQGDGYTF. V usage is TRBV7-9 and J usage is TRBJ1-2; tentative D call: TRBD1 (5 bases). The CDR3 has 16 amino acids. V was cut by 4 bases and J by 6 bases, with 21 bases left in between. CDR1 is SEHNR, CDR2 FQNEAQ, per germline (reference sequence). The full variable domain, in which reference TRBV7-9 and TRBJ1-2 provide the parts outside the CDR3, is DTGVSQNPRHKITKRGQNVTFRCDPISEHNRLYWYRQTLGQGPEFLTYFQNEAQLEKSRLLSDRFSAERPKGSFSTLEIQRTEQGDSAMYLCASSSSGGLQGDGYTFGSGTRLTVV.

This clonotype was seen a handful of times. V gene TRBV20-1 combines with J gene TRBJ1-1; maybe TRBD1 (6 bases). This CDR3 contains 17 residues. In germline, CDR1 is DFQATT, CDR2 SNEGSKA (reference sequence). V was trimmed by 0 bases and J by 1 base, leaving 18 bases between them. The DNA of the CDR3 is TGCAGTGCTAGAGATGTATTTTTGACAGGCCCGAACACTGAAGCTTTCTTT. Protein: CSARDVFLTGPNTEAFF.

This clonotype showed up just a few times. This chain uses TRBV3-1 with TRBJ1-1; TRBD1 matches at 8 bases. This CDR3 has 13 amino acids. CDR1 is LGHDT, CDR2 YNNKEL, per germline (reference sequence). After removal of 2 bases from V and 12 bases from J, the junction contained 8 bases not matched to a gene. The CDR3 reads CASSQLQGAETFF. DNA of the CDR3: TGTGCCAGCAGCCAACTTCAGGGGGCGGAAACTTTCTTT.

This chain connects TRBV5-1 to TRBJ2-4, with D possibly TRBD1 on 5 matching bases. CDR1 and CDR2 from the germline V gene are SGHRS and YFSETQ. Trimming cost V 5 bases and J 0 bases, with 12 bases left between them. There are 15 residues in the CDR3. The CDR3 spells CASRPTGLAKNIQYF. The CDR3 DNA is TGCGCCAGCAGACCAACAGGTCTAGCCAAAAACATTCAGTACTTC. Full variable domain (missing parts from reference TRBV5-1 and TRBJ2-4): KAGVTQTPRYLIKTRGQQVTLSCSPISGHRSVSWYQQTPGQGLQFLFEYFSETQRNKGNFPGRFSGRQFSNSRSEMNVSTLELGDSALYLCASRPTGLAKNIQYFGAGTRLSVL.